One and the same sample provided the 3 T cell receptor beta chains below, sequenced in a study of blood T cell repertoires in COVID-19. Measured with immunoSEQ multiplex PCR; TCRdb has only the in-frame clones, and not every one. This sample has under 250,000 clones, with about 83% found just once. The sample consisted of peripheral blood. The receptors derive from a woman in her thirties or forties with active or convalescent COVID-19.

This clone was seen a few times. The chain carries TRBV3-1 (or the pseudogene TRBV3-2) and TRBJ2-6; maybe TRBD1 (6 bases). V lost 4 bases to trimming and J lost 10 bases, with 20 bases between them. CDR3 length equals 16 residues. The V gene's germline CDR1 is LGHDT and CDR2 YNNKEL (reference sequence). CDR3 in DNA: TGTGCCAGCAGCCCCAACCCGACAGGCTCGGCAAACGTCCTGACTTTC. Protein sequence: CASSPNPTGSANVLTF.

The chain recombines TRBV6-5 with TRBJ1-2; 9 bases line up with TRBD1. V shed 11 bases and J 14 bases; nucleotides not matched to a gene: 15. From germline, CDR1 is MNHEY and CDR2 SVGAGI. The CDR3 sequence is 12 residues long. CDR3 protein: CAGAPGQGPETF. CDR3 DNA: TGTGCCGGGGCTCCGGGACAGGGACCAGAAACCTTC.

The chain couples TRBV28 to TRBJ1-1, with D uncertain. The germline V and J ends were trimmed by 3 bases and 5 bases, with 13 bases remaining between them. Germline V gene sequence: CDR1 MDHEN, CDR2 SYDVKM. The CDR3 runs 14 residues. CDR3 in DNA: TGTGCCAGCAGTTTCTTGGGCTCGGGGACTGAAGCTTTCTTT. Encoded protein: CASSFLGSGTEAFF.